This T cell receptor (beta chain) is from a study of CD8 T cells in Susac syndrome. Study-wide points: The CD4+ T cell repertoire of patients with Susac syndrome showed no detectable clonal expansion.

Sequencing of TCR beta was undertaken in CD8+ and CD4+ T cells derived from blood. Negative isolation was applied to CD8+ and CD4+ T cells, and FACS enrichment was applied to TEMRA cells. About this clonotype: Its antigen is as yet unknown. The junction shows a germline mismatch at one end, possibly a read error.

It was with random hexamers that about 0.45 to 1 ug RNA was reverse transcribed. The TCR beta CDR3 was amplified by immunoSEQ multiplex PCR across 54 Vbeta, 13 Jbeta. TCRdb reprocessed the immunoSEQ multiplex PCR reads via MiXCR and lists one record per CDR3 protein. The repertoire holds 170,000 or so distinct CDR3 sequences, with around 94% as singletons. Sequencing was performed on CD4+ T cells from PBMCs. The TCR comes from a human donor with Susac syndrome.

DNA of the CDR3: TGTGCCAGCAATTCAGGGGGCGTATCGATCTTC. This gives the protein CASNSGGVSIF. This chain links TRBV28 with TRBJ2-1, with TRBD1 matching 8 bases. CDR1 is MDHEN and CDR2 is SYDVKM in the germline V gene. The CDR3 length is 11 residues.